A selection of T cell receptor beta chains follows, all from one sample in a study of identifying expanded T cells in peripheral blood. Using immunoSEQ multiplex PCR, the repertoire was profiled, and TCRdb retains in-frame clones only, with some absent. This table holds some 120,000 clones, roughly 80% found once. The specimen was blood. The receptors here all came from a person aged 18 to 75 in good health. CDR3s include the opening cysteine and the closing phenylalanine or tryptophan. A D gene is named only where the DNA matches it firmly. Clone size, where shown, is once, few, many, or a class for clones that have expanded.

J gene,D gene,V gene,clone size,CDR3 DNA,CDR3 protein
TRBJ2-7,-,TRBV11-3,-,TGTGCCAGCAGCCGCACCCCCGGGAGCTACGAGCAGTACTTC,CASSRTPGSYEQYF
TRBJ2-5,-,TRBV11-2,-,TGTGCCAGCAGCATACAAAGGACAGTTCAAGAGACCCAGTACTTC,CASSIQRTVQETQYF
TRBJ1-1,-,TRBV5-1,-,TGCGCCAGCAGCTTGGACGGCAGAGGGTACCCTGAAGCTTTCTTT,CASSLDGRGYPEAFF
TRBJ2-5,TRBD1,TRBV7-2,-,TGTGCCAGCAGCGGGGGACAGCAAGAGACCCAGTACTTC,CASSGGQQETQYF
TRBJ2-7,-,TRBV6-6,-,TGTGCCAGCATGTCCTTAGACGAGCAGTACTTC,CASMSLDEQYF
TRBJ2-1,-,TRBV30,-,TGTGCCTGGAGGGGGCAGGTTTGGGGATATGAGCAGTTCTTC,CAWRGQVWGYEQFF
TRBJ1-4,-,TRBV4-3,-,TGCGCCAGCAGCCTGGGCGGGCACTCAAATGAAAAACTGTTTTTT,CASSLGGHSNEKLFF
TRBJ2-7,TRBD1,TRBV30,-,TGTGCCTGGAGGGCCGGGACAGCTCCTACCGAGCAGTACTTC,CAWRAGTAPTEQYF
TRBJ1-5,TRBD1,TRBV6-1,once,TGTGCCAGCAGTGCCCAGGGACAGGGGGTCGGTCAGCCCCAGCATTTT,CASSAQGQGVGQPQHF
TRBJ1-2,TRBD1,TRBV5-1,-,TGCGCCAGCAGCGTAACGCCCACAGGGGGCGGCTACACCTTC,CASSVTPTGGGYTF
TRBJ1-1,TRBD1,TRBV5-1,-,TGCGCCAGCAGCCCAATGACAGGGCTTGAAGCTTTCTTT,CASSPMTGLEAFF
TRBJ1-1,-,TRBV7-6,-,TGTGCCAGCAGCTTACAGGTTGGGAACACTGAAGCTTTCTTT,CASSLQVGNTEAFF
TRBJ2-7,-,TRBV21-1,-,TGTGCCAGCAGCGTCGGGGACATCAACACCTACGAGCAGTACTTC,CASSVGDINTYEQYF
TRBJ2-7,-,TRBV5-6,-,TGTGCCAGCAGCTTCAGTTACGGGAACTACGAGCAGTACTTC,CASSFSYGNYEQYF
TRBJ2-3,-,TRBV12-5,-,TGTGCTAGTGGTTTGTCTGGGGGTGGGGATACGCAGTATTTT,CASGLSGGGDTQYF
TRBJ1-4,-,TRBV5-6,-,TGTGCCAGCAGCCCGGTGGGGGCCCTTAATGAAAAACTGTTTTTT,CASSPVGALNEKLFF
TRBJ2-7,TRBD1,TRBV5-1,-,TGCGCCAGCAGCCGGACAGGCTCCTCCTACGAGCAGTACTTC,CASSRTGSSYEQYF
TRBJ1-2,-,TRBV5-8,-,TGTGCCAGCAGCCAAGGGATTAGGGGCTCCTATGGCTACACCTTC,CASSQGIRGSYGYTF
TRBJ2-1,-,TRBV6-1,-,TGTGCCAGCGCCCGGGACACTAACTACAATGAGCAGTTCTTC,CASARDTNYNEQFF
TRBJ1-1,-,TRBV5-4,-,TGTGCCAGCAGCTCCAAAGGACGGACGAACACTGAAGCTTTCTTT,CASSSKGRTNTEAFF
TRBJ2-3,TRBD2,TRBV19,-,TGTGCCAGTTCCAGGGAGGGGACAGATACGCAGTATTTT,CASSREGTDTQYF
TRBJ1-2,-,TRBV5-4,-,TGTGCCAGCAGCTTGGCCGCCGGCCCTAACTATGGCTACACCTTC,CASSLAAGPNYGYTF
TRBJ1-4,-,TRBV5-1,few,TGCGCCAGCAGCTTTTCTACAGGGCTTAATGAAAAACTGTTTTTT,CASSFSTGLNEKLFF
TRBJ1-2,-,TRBV5-5,-,TGTGCCAGCAGCTTGGAGGTTCATGGGGGGAACGGCTACACCTTC,CASSLEVHGGNGYTF
TRBJ2-7,-,TRBV6-5,-,TGTGCCAGCCGCCAGTTGAGCTCCTACGAGCAGTACTTC,CASRQLSSYEQYF
TRBJ2-1,TRBD2,TRBV5-8,-,TGTGCCAGCAGCTTGGCCGACACTAGCGGGAGCTACAATGAGCAGTTCTTC,CASSLADTSGSYNEQFF
TRBJ2-7,TRBD1,TRBV7-2,many,TGTGCCAGCAGCACTCGTAACCGGGACAGGGACAACGAGCAGTACTTC,CASSTRNRDRDNEQYF
TRBJ2-2,-,TRBV6-5,-,TGTGCCAGCAGTTACTCATATAACACCGGGGAGCTGTTTTTT,CASSYSYNTGELFF
TRBJ1-2,TRBD1,TRBV6-5,-,TGTGCCAGCAGTTACACAGACAGGGGAGAGGGCTACACCTTC,CASSYTDRGEGYTF
TRBJ1-1,-,TRBV5-1,-,TGCGCCAGCAGCTTGGCCCGGACGAACACTGAAGCTTTCTTT,CASSLARTNTEAFF
TRBJ1-2,-,TRBV5-4,-,TGTGCCAGCAGAGCCGGGACAAACTACTATGGCTACACCTTC,CASRAGTNYYGYTF
TRBJ2-7,-,TRBV16,-,TGTGCCAGCAGCCAATCTCGGGGACCTCTATACGAGCAGTACTTC,CASSQSRGPLYEQYF
TRBJ1-5,TRBD1,TRBV2,-,TGTGCCAGCGGGGGGACAGGGAATCAGCCCCAGCATTTT,CASGGTGNQPQHF
TRBJ2-7,-,TRBV2,-,TGTGCCAGCAAGGGGGATTTTTCAGGCGAGCAGTACTTC,CASKGDFSGEQYF
TRBJ1-6,-,TRBV30,-,TGTGCCTGGAGTGTACTAGATCTAAGATATTCACCCCTCCACTTT,CAWSVLDLRYSPLHF
TRBJ1-1,-,TRBV7-6,-,TGTGCCAGCAGCTTAAATAGGGTGGGGATAAACATGAACACTGAAGCTTTCTTT,CASSLNRVGINMNTEAFF
TRBJ2-7,-,TRBV19,-,TGTGCCAGTAGTATAAGGGGGGCAGGCCTCTACGAGCAGTACTTC,CASSIRGAGLYEQYF
TRBJ1-6,-,TRBV2,-,TGTGCCAGCAGTAAAGAGGACTTGGGGAATTCACCCCTCCACTTT,CASSKEDLGNSPLHF
TRBJ2-1,TRBD1,TRBV11-1,-,TGTGCCAGCAGCTTGGGACAGGGACATTACAATGAGCAGTTCTTC,CASSLGQGHYNEQFF
TRBJ2-3,-,TRBV7-2,-,TGTGCCAGCAGCTTAAATGGCGGGGGCATAGATACGCAGTATTTT,CASSLNGGGIDTQYF
TRBJ1-2,TRBD1,TRBV15,-,TGTGCCACCAGCCACCGAACAGGGGGGGGATATCACGGCTACACCTTC,CATSHRTGGGYHGYTF
TRBJ2-1,-,TRBV6-5,-,TGTGCCTGCGGAGGGCGGGGAAGTGACAATGAGCAGTTCTTC,CACGGRGSDNEQFF
TRBJ2-2,TRBD1,TRBV4-3,-,TGCGCCAGCAGCCAAGGATTGACAGGGACGAACACCGGGGAGCTGTTTTTT,CASSQGLTGTNTGELFF